Here is one TCR beta chain with its context. No antigen is known for it. Using immunoSEQ multiplex PCR, the repertoire was profiled, and TCRdb retains in-frame clones only, with some absent. The sample has around 1.5 million clones; roughly 98% are singletons. V was clipped by 6 bases and J by 2 bases, with 23 bases between them. Germline assignment: CDR1 SGHVS and CDR2 FNYEAQ. The CDR3 runs 17 residues. There were only Caucasian adults among the donors, and all lived in Nashville, Tennessee. From CD4+ cells came CD45RA+ naive and CD45RA-negative memory subsets. This sample is drawn from a study of shared clonotypes between healthy human individuals. Study in general: Participating donors consisted of two women and three men aged 18 to 49.

General study findings and limits: Sampling was confined to blood; repertoires within tissues likely differ.

The source is a man aged 30-40 years in good health. V is TRBV7-6 and J is TRBJ2-7; TRBD1 or TRBD2 may be the D gene (5 bases each). Sequencing used naive CD4+ T cells sorted from blood. Subset specified: CD45RA+ positively selected. In DNA, the CDR3 is TGTGCCAGCAGTCGGGGATTAAGGGGAGCTCCCCCCTACGAGCAGTACTTC. Encoded protein: CASSRGLRGAPPYEQYF.